This T cell receptor (beta chain) stems from a study of T cells in tuberculosis. Whole-study context: T cells were selected with CD1B tetramers loaded with glucose monomycolate. This South African cohort compared adolescents with or without latent tuberculosis against adults with active tuberculosis.

Trimming took 5 bases from V and 1 from J; bases not matched to a gene: 2. Looked up from germline, CDR1 is ENHRY and CDR2 is SYGVKD. This CDR3 region has 13 residues. The assay was immunoSEQ multiplex PCR, and TCRdb's table has in-frame clones only and misses some. The table records some 40,000 clones, around 95% of them present only once. Points on this clone: The antigen is undetermined.

The study's findings and limits: Active tuberculosis TCR-alpha repertoires lay closer to GMM-specific TCRs than IGRA-negative controls, suggesting clonal expansion. The TCR-beta difference was not significant; alpha differences partly reflected length.

Sequenced input: PBMCs. This receptor was identified in a donor under 30 with latent tuberculosis or without tuberculosis infection. The gene calls are TRBV10-3 and TRBJ2-7; 7 bases agree with TRBD1. CDR3 in amino acids: CAISPGQSYEQYF. The CDR3 DNA reads TGTGCCATCAGTCCGGGACAGTCCTACGAGCAGTACTTC.